The T cell receptor (beta chain) under discussion was sequenced for a study of patients and donors after allogeneic stem cell transplantation (dated by TCRdb to 2019 to 2021). Libraries were prepared through RT-PCR. These reads were obtained on a NextSeq 550. TCRdb reworked the public reads: Q25 trimming with fastp, MiXCR clone assembly, productive beta chains retained. A single entry per CDR3 protein holds the most common genes and DNA from its merged rows. The sample table holds roughly 960,000 distinct CDR3 sequences, of which 15% to 20% were seen once. Clones ranked in the top ten supply around 6% of the sample. This clonotype was seen only a few times. Its specific antigen is unknown. Base qualities are not provided; no much larger clone lies one nucleotide away. Sequencing input: blood, either unsorted or a sorted T cell fraction (not recorded which). The sequence was collected from a human donor who was either an allogeneic HSCT recipient or a stem cell or donor lymphocyte infusion donor (not recorded which). It is not recorded whose cells these are; they may come from a transplant donor.

The CDR3 reads CASSPSLREIRETQYF. In nucleotide form, the sequence is TGTGCCAGCAGCCCTTCTCTGCGGGAGATACGAGAGACCCAGTACTTC. This sequence uses TRBV11-2 and TRBJ2-5; 7 middle bases align to TRBD2. Relative to germline, V is missing 5 bases and J is missing 4 bases, with 13 bases of the junction outside any gene match. The cysteine opens and the phenylalanine closes a CDR3 of 16 amino acids. Left in the record is the CDR3 DNA by itself, 48 bases read in frame from the first base. In the germline V gene, CDR1 corresponds to SGHAT and CDR2 to FQNNGV.